This T cell receptor beta chain was found in a study of cytomegalovirus exposure and HLA in healthy donors. In the PCR, 60 Vbeta and 13 Jbeta primers were used. Produced via immunoSEQ multiplex PCR; TCRdb's table is partial and in-frame only. The repertoire holds about 140,000 clones, more than 75% seen once, with about 3% in the top ten. V was pared by 2 bases and J by 4 bases, with 8 bases of the junction left unmatched. Germline loops: CDR1 SGHTA, CDR2 FQGTGA. The CDR3 has 17 residues. The TCR originated in a female donor in good health and CMV-seronegative. The chain joins TRBV7-3 to TRBJ2-5; 12 positions match TRBD2. Sequenced input: PBMCs. This CDR3 is CASSLQGLAGGLETQYF. CDR3 sequence (DNA): TGTGCCAGCAGCTTACAGGGCCTAGCGGGGGGGCTAGAGACCCAGTACTTC.